The subject of this entry is one TCR beta chain. This sample stems from a study of blood T cell repertoires in COVID-19. Turning to the study itself: Whether acute or convalescent, the COVID-19 samples came from the United States, Italy and Spain.

Cohort placement rested on clinical history that participants reported themselves. Germline lookup yields CDR1 SGHRS and CDR2 YFSETQ. The CDR3 covers 14 residues. V gave up 5 bases and J gave up 2 bases, with 12 bases separating them. Here immunoSEQ multiplex PCR was the method, and the copy in TCRdb shows in-frame clones only, minus some. The repertoire holds approximately 130,000 clones, with 75% to 90% as singletons. The chain carries TRBV5-1 and TRBJ2-3; D is possibly TRBD2 (6 bases). The sample consisted of PBMCs or T cells enriched from blood (not recorded which). The clonotype comes from a man between 25 and 39 years old who had recovered from COVID-19. CDR3 nucleotide sequence: TGCGCCAGCAGTAACGGGGGACCCACAGATACGCAGTATTTT. It specifies CASSNGGPTDTQYF.